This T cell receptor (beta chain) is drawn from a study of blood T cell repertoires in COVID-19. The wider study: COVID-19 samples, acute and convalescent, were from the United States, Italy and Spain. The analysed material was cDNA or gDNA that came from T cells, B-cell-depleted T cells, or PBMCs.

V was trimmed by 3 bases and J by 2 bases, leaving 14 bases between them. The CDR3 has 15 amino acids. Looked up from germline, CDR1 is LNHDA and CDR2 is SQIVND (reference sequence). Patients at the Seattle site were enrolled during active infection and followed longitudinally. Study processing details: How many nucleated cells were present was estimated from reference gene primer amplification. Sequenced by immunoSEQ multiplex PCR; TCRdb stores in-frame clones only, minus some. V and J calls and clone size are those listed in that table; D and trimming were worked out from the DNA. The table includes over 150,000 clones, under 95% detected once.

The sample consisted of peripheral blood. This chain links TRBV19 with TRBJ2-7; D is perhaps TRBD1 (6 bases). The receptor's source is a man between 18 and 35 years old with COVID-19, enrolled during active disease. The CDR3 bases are TGTGCCAGTAGTATTAGGACAGCTGGACCCTACGAGCAGTACTTC. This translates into CASSIRTAGPYEQYF.